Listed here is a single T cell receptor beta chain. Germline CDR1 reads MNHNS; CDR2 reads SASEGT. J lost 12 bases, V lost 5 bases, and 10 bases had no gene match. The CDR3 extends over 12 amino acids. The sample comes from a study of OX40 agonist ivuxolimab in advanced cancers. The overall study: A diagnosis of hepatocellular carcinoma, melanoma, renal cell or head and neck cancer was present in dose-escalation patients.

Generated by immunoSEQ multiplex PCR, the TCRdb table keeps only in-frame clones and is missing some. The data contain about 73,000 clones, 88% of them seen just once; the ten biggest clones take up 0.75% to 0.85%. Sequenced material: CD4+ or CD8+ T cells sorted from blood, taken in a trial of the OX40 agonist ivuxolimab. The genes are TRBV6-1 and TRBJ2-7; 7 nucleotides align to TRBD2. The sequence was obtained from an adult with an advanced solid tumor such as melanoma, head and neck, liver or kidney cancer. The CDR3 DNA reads TGTGCCAGCAGTAGCGGGACTATCAGATGGTACTTC. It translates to CASSSGTIRWYF.